This T cell receptor beta chain was retrieved from a study of blood T cell repertoires in COVID-19. Original analysis: Amplification of reference gene primers was used by the study to estimate nucleated cell counts. Profiled with immunoSEQ multiplex PCR; TCRdb holds only in-frame clones, not every one. Clone size and the V and J calls come from that table; the DNA yielded D and trimming. The sample shows 60,000 to 75,000 clones, 75% to 80% of them seen only once. The sequence derives from a woman of 80 years or more with acute or convalescent COVID-19. The sample was peripheral blood.

DNA for the CDR3: TGTGCCAGCAGTTACCCCAAATACAATGAGCAGTTCTTC. Translating it yields CASSYPKYNEQFF. V usage is TRBV6-2 or TRBV6-3 and J usage is TRBJ2-1; D unclear. V was trimmed by 2 bases and J by 4 bases, leaving 6 bases between them. The CDR3 totals 13 residues. Germline V gene data show CDR1 as MNHEY and CDR2 as SVGEGT.